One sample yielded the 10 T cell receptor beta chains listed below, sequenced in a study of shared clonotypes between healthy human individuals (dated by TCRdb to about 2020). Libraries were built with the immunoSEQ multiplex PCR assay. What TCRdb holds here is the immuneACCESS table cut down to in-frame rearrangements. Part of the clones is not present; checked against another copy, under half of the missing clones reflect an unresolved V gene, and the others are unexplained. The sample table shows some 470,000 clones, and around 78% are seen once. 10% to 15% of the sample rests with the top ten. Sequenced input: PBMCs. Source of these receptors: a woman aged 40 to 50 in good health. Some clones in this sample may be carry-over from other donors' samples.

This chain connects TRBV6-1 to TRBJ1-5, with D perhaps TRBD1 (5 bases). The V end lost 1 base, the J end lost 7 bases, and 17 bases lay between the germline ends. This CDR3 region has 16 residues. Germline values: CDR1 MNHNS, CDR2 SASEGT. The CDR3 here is CASSEEGTLLSQPQHF. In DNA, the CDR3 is TGTGCCAGCAGTGAAGAGGGGACGCTTTTGAGCCAGCCCCAGCATTTT.

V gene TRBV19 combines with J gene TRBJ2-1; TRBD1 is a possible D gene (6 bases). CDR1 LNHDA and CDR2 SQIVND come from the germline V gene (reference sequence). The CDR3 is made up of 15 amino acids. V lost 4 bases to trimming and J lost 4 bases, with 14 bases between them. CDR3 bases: TGTGCCAGTAGTACGACAGGTCTTGCATACAATGAGCAGTTCTTC. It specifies CASSTTGLAYNEQFF.

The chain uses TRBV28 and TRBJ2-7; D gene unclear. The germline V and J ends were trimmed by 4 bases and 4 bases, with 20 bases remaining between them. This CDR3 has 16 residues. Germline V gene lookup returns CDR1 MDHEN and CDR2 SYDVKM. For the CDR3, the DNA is TGTGCCAGCAGTTCCCCTCGTACGCCCGCGAGTTACGAGCAGTACTTC. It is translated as CASSSPRTPASYEQYF.

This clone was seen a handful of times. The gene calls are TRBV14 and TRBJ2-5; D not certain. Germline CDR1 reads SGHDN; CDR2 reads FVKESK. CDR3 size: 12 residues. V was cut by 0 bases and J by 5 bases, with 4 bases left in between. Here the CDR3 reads CASSQDWETQYF. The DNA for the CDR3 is TGTGCCAGCAGCCAAGATTGGGAGACCCAGTACTTC.

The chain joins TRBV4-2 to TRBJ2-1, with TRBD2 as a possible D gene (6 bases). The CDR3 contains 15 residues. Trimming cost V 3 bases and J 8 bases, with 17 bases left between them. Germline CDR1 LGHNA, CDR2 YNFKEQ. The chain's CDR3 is CASSQTSGFGHEQFF. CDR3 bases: TGTGCCAGCAGCCAGACGAGCGGGTTCGGGCATGAGCAGTTCTTC.

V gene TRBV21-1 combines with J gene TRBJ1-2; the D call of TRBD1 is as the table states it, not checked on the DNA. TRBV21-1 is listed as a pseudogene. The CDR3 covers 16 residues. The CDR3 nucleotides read TGTGCCAGCAGCAAAGTGTGCAGGGACAGGGGGCTTGGCTACACCTTC. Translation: CASSKVCRDRGLGYTF.

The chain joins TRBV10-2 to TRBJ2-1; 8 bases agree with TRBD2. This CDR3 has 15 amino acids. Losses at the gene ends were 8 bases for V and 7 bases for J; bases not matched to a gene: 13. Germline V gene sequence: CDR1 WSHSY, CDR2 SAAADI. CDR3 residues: CASDAREGPRNEQFF. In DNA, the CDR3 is TGCGCCAGCGACGCCCGGGAGGGCCCTCGAAATGAGCAGTTCTTC.

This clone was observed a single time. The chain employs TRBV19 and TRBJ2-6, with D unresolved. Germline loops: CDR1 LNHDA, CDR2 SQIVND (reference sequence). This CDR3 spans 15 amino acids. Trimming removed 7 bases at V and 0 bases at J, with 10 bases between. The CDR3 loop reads CASNLFGSGANVLTF. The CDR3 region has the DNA TGTGCCAGTAATCTTTTTGGCTCTGGGGCCAACGTCCTGACTTTC.

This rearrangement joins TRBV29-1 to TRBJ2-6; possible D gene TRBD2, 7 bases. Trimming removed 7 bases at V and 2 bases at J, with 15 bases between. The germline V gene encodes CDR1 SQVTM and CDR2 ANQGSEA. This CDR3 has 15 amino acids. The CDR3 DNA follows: TGCAGCGCTGGGGGGGCTGTAACTGGGGCCAACGTCCTGACTTTC. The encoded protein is CSAGGAVTGANVLTF.

CDR3 loop: CASSLEWGFNTEAFF. The CDR3 nucleotides read TGTGCCAGCAGCCTAGAGTGGGGGTTCAACACTGAAGCTTTCTTT. The V gene is TRBV7-9, the J gene TRBJ1-1; a weak D match, TRBD1 (5 bases). Germline V gene sequence: CDR1 SEHNR, CDR2 FQNEAQ (reference sequence). Trimming removed 5 bases at V and 2 bases at J, with 15 bases between. The CDR3 has 15 amino acids.